The 2 T cell receptor beta chains below come from one sample, sequenced in a study of blood T cell repertoires in COVID-19. TCRdb's table, derived via immunoSEQ multiplex PCR, lists solely in-frame clones and lacks some. The data show roughly 160,000 clones, 80% seen once. Sequences were obtained from PBMCs or T cells enriched from blood (not recorded which). These receptors came from a woman in her sixties or seventies who had recovered from COVID-19.

This clone was seen only a few times. Within the sample, other DNA sequences also encode this same CDR3. V is TRBV6-5 and J is TRBJ1-1, with D uncertain. V was trimmed by 2 bases and J by 6 bases, leaving 10 bases between them. This CDR3 region has 13 residues. The V gene's germline CDR1 is MNHEY and CDR2 SVGAGI. The CDR3 spells CASSYVAGPEAFF. The CDR3 DNA reads TGTGCCAGCAGTTACGTTGCAGGCCCTGAAGCTTTCTTT.

This clone has at least ten counts. V gene TRBV5-8 combines with J gene TRBJ1-5, with TRBD1 matching 7 bases. CDR1 SGHTS and CDR2 YDEGEE come from the germline V gene. CDR3 size: 15 residues. J gave up 4 bases and V 0 bases, and 4 bases lay outside the gene matches. DNA for the CDR3: TGTGCCAGCAGCTTGGGCCGGACAGGAAATCAGCCCCAGCATTTT. This translates into CASSLGRTGNQPQHF.